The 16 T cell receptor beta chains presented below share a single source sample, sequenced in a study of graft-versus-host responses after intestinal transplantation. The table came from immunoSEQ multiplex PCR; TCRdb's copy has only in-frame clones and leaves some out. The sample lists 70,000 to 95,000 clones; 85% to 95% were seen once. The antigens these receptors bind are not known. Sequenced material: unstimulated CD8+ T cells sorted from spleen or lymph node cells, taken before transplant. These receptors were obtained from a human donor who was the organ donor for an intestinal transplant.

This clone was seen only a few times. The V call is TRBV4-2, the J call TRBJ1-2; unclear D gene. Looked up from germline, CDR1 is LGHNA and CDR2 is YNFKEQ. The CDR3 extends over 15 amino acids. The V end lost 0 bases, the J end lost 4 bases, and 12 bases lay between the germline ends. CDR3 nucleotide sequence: TGTGCCAGCAGCCAAGATGTCCCGAGTGGCTATGGCTACACCTTC. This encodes CASSQDVPSGYGYTF.

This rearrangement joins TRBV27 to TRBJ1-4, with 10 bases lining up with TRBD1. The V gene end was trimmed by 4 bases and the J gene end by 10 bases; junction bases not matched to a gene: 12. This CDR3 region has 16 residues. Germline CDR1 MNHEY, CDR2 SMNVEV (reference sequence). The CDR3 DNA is TGTGCCAGCAGTTCCGGGACAGGGGAAAGCTCGGCAAAACTGTTTTTT. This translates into CASSSGTGESSAKLFF.

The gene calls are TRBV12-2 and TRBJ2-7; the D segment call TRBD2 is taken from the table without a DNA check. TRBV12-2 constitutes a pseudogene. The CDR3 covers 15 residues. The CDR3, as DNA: TGTGCAAGTCGCTTAGGGTTAGCGGTATCCTACGAGCAGTACTTC. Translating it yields CASRLGLAVSYEQYF.

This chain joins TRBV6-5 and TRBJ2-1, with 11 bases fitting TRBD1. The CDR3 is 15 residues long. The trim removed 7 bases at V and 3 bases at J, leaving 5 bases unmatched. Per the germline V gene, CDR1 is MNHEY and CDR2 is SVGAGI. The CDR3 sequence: CASISGQGGYNEQFF. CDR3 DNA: TGTGCCAGCATCTCGGGACAGGGGGGCTACAATGAGCAGTTCTTC.

The CDR3 loop is CASSLGPGGYEQYF. As DNA, the CDR3 is TGTGCCAGCAGCTTAGGGCCGGGGGGTTACGAGCAGTACTTC. The chain links TRBV7-9 to TRBJ2-7; 7 bases match TRBD2. V dropped 1 base and J dropped 4; count of bases not matched to a gene: 4. This CDR3 region has 14 residues. CDR1 and CDR2 from the germline V gene are SEHNR and FQNEAQ (reference sequence).

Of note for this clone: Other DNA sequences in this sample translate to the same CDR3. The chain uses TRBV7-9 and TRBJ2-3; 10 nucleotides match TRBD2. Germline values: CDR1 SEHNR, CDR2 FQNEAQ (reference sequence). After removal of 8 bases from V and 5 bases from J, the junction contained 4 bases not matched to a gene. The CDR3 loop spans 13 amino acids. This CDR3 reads CASRVAGGDTQYF. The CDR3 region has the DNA TGTGCCAGCCGGGTAGCGGGGGGAGATACGCAGTATTTT.

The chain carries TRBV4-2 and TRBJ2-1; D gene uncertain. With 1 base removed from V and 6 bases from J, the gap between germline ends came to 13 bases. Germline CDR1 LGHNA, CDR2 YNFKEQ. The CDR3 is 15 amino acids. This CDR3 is CASSQGSRVGNEQFF. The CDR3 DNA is TGTGCCAGCAGCCAAGGGAGTCGGGTTGGCAATGAGCAGTTCTTC.

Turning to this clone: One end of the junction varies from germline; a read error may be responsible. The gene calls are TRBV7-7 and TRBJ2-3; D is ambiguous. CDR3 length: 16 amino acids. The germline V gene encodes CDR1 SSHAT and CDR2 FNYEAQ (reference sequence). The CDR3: CASSPPVQRLTDTQYF. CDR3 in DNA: TGTGCTAGCAGCCCCCCCGTGCAGAGACTCACAGATACGCAGTATTTT.

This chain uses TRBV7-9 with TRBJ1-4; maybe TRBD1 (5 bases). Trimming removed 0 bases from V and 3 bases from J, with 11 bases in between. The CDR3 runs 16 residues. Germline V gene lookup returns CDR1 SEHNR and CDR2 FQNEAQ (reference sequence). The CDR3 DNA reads TGTGCCAGCAGCTTAGCCGGCGGGACGGCTAATGAAAAACTGTTTTTT. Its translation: CASSLAGGTANEKLFF.

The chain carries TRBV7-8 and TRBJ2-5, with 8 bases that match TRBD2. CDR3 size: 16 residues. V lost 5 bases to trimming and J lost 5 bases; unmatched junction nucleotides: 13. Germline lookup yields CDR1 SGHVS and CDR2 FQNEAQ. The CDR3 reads CASSPPRGGLIETQYF. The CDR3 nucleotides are TGTGCCAGCAGCCCGCCCCGCGGGGGGTTGATTGAGACCCAGTACTTC.

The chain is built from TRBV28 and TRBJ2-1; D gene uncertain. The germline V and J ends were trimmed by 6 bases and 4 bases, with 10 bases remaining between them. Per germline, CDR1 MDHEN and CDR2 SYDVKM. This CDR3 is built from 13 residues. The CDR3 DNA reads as TGTGCCAGCAGCAGAACCACATACAATGAGCAGTTCTTC. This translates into CASSRTTYNEQFF.

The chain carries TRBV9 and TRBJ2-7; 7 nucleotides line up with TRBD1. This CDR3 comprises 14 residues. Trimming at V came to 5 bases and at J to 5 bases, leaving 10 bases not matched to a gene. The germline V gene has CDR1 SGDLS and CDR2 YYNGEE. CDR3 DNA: TGTGCCAGCAGAGGACACAGGGGACCCAACGAGCAGTACTTC. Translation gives CASRGHRGPNEQYF. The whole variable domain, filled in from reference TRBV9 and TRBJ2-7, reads DSGVTQTPKHLITATGQRVTLRCSPRSGDLSVYWYQQSLDQGLQFLIQYYNGEERAKGNILERFSAQQFPDLHSELNLSSLELGDSALYFCASRGHRGPNEQYFGPGTRLTVT.

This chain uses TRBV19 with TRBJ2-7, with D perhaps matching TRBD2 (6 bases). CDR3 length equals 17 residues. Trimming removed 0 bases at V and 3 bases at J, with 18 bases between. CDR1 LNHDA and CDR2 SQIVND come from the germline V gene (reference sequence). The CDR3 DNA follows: TGTGCCAGTAGTATAGATCTAAGGGTCGCGGGGATCTACGAGCAGTACTTC. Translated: CASSIDLRVAGIYEQYF.

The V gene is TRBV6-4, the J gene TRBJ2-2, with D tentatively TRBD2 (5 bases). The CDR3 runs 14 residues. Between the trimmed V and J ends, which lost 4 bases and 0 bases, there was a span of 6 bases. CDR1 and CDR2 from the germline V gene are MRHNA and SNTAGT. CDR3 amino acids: CASSAGTNTGELFF. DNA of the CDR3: TGTGCCAGCAGTGCCGGGACGAACACCGGGGAGCTGTTTTTT.

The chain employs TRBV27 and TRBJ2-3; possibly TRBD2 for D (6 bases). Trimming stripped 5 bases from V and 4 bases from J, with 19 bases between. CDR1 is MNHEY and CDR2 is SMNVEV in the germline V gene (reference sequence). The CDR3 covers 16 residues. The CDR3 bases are TGTGCCAGCAGTAATAGGGGCGCGCGGGGCCCAGATACGCAGTATTTT. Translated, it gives CASSNRGARGPDTQYF.

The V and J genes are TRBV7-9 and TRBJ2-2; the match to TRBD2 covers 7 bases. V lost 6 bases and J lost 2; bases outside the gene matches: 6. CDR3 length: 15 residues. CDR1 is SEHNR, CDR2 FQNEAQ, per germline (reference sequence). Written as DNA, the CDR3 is TGTGCCAGCAGGGCCGGGACTACAAACACCGGGGAGCTGTTTTTT. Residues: CASRAGTTNTGELFF.